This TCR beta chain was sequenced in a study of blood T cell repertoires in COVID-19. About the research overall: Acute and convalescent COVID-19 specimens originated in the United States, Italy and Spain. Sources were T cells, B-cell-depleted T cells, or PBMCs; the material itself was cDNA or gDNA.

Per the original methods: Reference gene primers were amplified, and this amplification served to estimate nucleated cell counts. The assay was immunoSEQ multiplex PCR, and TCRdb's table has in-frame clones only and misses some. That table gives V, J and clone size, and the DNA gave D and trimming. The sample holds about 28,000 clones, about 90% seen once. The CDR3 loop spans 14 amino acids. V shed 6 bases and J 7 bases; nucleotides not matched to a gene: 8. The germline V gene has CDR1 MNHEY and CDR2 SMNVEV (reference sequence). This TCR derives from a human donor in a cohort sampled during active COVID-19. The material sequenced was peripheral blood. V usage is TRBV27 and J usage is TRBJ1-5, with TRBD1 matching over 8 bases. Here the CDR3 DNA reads TGTGCCAGCAGAGACAGGGGCCTACAGCAGCCCCAGCATTTT. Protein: CASRDRGLQQPQHF.